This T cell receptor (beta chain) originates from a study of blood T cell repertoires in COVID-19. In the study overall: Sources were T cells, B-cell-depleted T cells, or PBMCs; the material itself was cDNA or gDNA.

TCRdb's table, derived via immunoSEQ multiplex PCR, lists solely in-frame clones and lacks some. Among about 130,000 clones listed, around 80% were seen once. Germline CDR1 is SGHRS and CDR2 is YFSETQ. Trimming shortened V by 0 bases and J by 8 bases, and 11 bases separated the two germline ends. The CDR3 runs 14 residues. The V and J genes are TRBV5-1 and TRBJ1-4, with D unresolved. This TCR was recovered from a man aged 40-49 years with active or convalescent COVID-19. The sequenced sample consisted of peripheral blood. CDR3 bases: TGCGCCAGCAGCTTGGACAGCTCCCACGAAAAACTGTTTTTT. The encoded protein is CASSLDSSHEKLFF.